Sequencing of this T cell receptor beta chain was carried out in a study of cytomegalovirus exposure and HLA in healthy donors. Study results and limitations: Within an earlier analysis, most TCR beta V segments proved productive either about 90% or about 30% of the time. Later, an analysis found that common viral pathogens appeared to be linked with several of the most significant clusters. Whilst most TCR sequences proved rare, a subset of public TCRs occurred across many donors. Presence/absence analyses assumed roughly uniform sequencing depth across donors.

In the PCR, 60 Vbeta and 13 Jbeta primers were used. Sequencing used immunoSEQ multiplex PCR; TCRdb keeps in-frame clones, though not all of them. Of around 100,000 clones in the sample, more than 65% were seen once. V gave up 3 bases and J gave up 6 bases, with 12 bases separating them. This CDR3 region has 14 residues. Germline lookup yields CDR1 MNHEY and CDR2 SMNVEV (reference sequence). As concerns this clone: What it binds is unknown.

Sequences were obtained from PBMCs. The rearrangement links TRBV27 to TRBJ1-5, with D possibly being TRBD1 (5 bases). This TCR derives from a woman aged 18-29 years in good health and CMV-seropositive. The CDR3 sequence: CASSFGGGGQPQHF. The CDR3 DNA follows: TGTGCCAGCAGTTTCGGGGGAGGAGGTCAGCCCCAGCATTTT.